The clone carrying this T cell receptor (beta chain) came up many times. Its antigen is not identified. Making TCR cDNA involved 5'RACE template switching, which added UMIs and a universal primer site. TCRdb re-derived calls from the 5' RACE reads in MiXCR, one entry per CDR3 protein. The sample consists of over 300,000 distinct CDR3 sequences, less than 4.5% of them appearing once. The sample is drawn from a study of T cells after yellow fever vaccination. Study summary: SMART-Seq v4 Ultra Low Input served to prepare low-cell-number fractions. Study-wide results and limits: Post-booster repertoires contained most primary-vaccination clones again (roughly 96% CD4, roughly 90% CD8). It was a small share of clonotypes that appeared in both CD4 and CD8 compartments.

The V gene's germline CDR1 is SNHLY and CDR2 FYNNEI. This CDR3 spans 13 amino acids. V lost 6 bases and J lost 4, with 11 bases in between. The source material was PBMCs, sampled on the day of the yellow fever booster vaccination. The TCR comes from a man aged 18 to 30 who received the YFV17D yellow fever vaccine. V usage is TRBV2 and J usage is TRBJ2-3; D remains unclear. CDR3 DNA: TGTGCCAGCAGCGCCTTTGGGTCAGATACGCAGTATTTT. Encoded protein: CASSAFGSDTQYF. Looking up the rest from reference TRBV2 and TRBJ2-3 gives the full variable domain: EPEVTQTPSHQVTQMGQEVILRCVPISNHLYFYWYRQILGQKVEFLVSFYNNEISEKSEIFDDQFSVERPDGSNFTLKIRSTKLEDSAMYFCASSAFGSDTQYFGPGTRLTVL.